The 27 T cell receptor beta chains below all came from one sample that was sequenced in a study of T cell responses to AZD1222 COVID-19 vaccine. Some clones are missing from TCRdb's copy, which holds only in-frame ones; the method was immunoSEQ multiplex PCR. The table records some 190,000 clones, 85% to 95% of them present only once. Sample: peripheral blood, taken on day 0 of AZD1222 vaccination. The receptors here all came from an adult in good health.

V gene TRBV11-2 combines with J gene TRBJ2-7, with D uncertain. Trimming left V 1 base short and J 5 bases short, with 9 bases between. Germline V gives CDR1 SGHAT, CDR2 FQNNGV. This CDR3 spans 13 amino acids. As DNA, the CDR3 is TGTGCCAGCAGCTTAGGCCCGGGTAACGAGCAGTACTTC. Translation gives CASSLGPGNEQYF.

V and J are TRBV10-3 and TRBJ1-1; D is uncertain. This CDR3 has 13 amino acids. In germline, CDR1 is ENHRY, CDR2 SYGVKD. Trimming left V 5 bases short and J 5 bases short, with 12 bases between. CDR3 sequence (DNA): TGTGCCATCAGTACACATGGGGTGACTGAAGCTTTCTTT. It specifies CAISTHGVTEAFF.

This CDR3 is CASSLDRVGGYTF. The CDR3 DNA is TGCGCCAGCAGCTTGGACAGGGTTGGAGGCTACACCTTC. The chain joins TRBV5-1 to TRBJ1-2, with D maybe TRBD1 (6 bases). Trimming cost V 0 bases and J 8 bases, with 11 bases left between them. Germline values: CDR1 SGHRS, CDR2 YFSETQ. The CDR3 totals 13 residues. The full variable domain, with the rest looked up from reference TRBV5-1 and TRBJ1-2, is KAGVTQTPRYLIKTRGQQVTLSCSPISGHRSVSWYQQTPGQGLQFLFEYFSETQRNKGNFPGRFSGRQFSNSRSEMNVSTLELGDSALYLCASSLDRVGGYTFGSGTRLTVV.

This clone was found once. This chain connects TRBV7-9 to TRBJ1-5; D is perhaps TRBD1 (5 bases). The V end was cut by 4 bases, the J end by 7 bases, with 14 bases between. Germline V gene lookup returns CDR1 SEHNR and CDR2 FQNEAQ (reference sequence). The CDR3 runs 14 residues. The CDR3 DNA sequence: TGTGCCAGCAGCTCCCAGGGTTGGGGGCAGCCCCAGCATTTT. Translation gives CASSSQGWGQPQHF.

This sequence joins TRBV18 and TRBJ1-1; D uncertain. Trimming took off 3 bases at V and 4 bases at J, with 9 bases between the two ends. Looked up from germline, CDR1 is KGHSH and CDR2 is LQKENI. The CDR3 spans 13 residues. The CDR3 is CASSPSKGTEAFF. CDR3 coding DNA: TGTGCCAGCTCACCGTCAAAGGGCACTGAAGCTTTCTTT. The whole variable domain, filled in from reference TRBV18 and TRBJ1-1, reads NAGVMQNPRHLVRRRGQEARLRCSPMKGHSHVYWYRQLPEEGLKFMVYLQKENIIDESGMPKERFSAEFPKEGPSILRIQQVVRGDSAAYFCASSPSKGTEAFFGQGTRLTVV.

CDR3: CASSQDGGRLSQPQHF. The CDR3 coding sequence is TGTGCCAGCAGCCAAGATGGGGGAAGACTGAGTCAGCCCCAGCATTTT. The genes are TRBV3-1 (or the pseudogene TRBV3-2) and TRBJ1-5; D may be TRBD1 (5 bases). In germline, CDR1 is LGHDT, CDR2 YNNKEL (reference sequence). V lost 0 bases and J 6 bases, leaving 15 bases between the germline ends. CDR3 length equals 16 residues.

The rearrangement joins TRBV19 to TRBJ2-6; 8 nucleotides match TRBD1. The V and J ends lost 7 bases and 4 bases, in that order; junction bases with no gene match: 12. The CDR3 is 17 amino acids. Germline values: CDR1 LNHDA, CDR2 SQIVND (reference sequence). Here the CDR3 reads CASKPWQGATGANVLTF. The DNA for the CDR3 is TGTGCCAGTAAGCCCTGGCAGGGGGCGACCGGGGCCAACGTCCTGACTTTC. Supplemented by reference TRBV19 and TRBJ2-6, the full variable domain reads DGGITQSPKYLFRKEGQNVTLSCEQNLNHDAMYWYRQDPGQGLRLIYYSQIVNDFQKGDIAEGYSVSREKKESFPLTVTSAQKNPTAFYLCASKPWQGATGANVLTFGAGSRLTVL.

The chain couples TRBV3-1 (or the pseudogene TRBV3-2) to TRBJ1-2; possibly TRBD1 for D (6 bases). Per the germline V gene, CDR1 is LGHDT and CDR2 is YNNKEL (reference sequence). The CDR3 has 14 amino acids. V was shortened by 1 base and J by 5 bases, with 11 bases between the two germline ends. The CDR3 DNA reads TGTGCCAGCAGCCAAGCTAACAGGGAGTATGGCTACACCTTC. Its translation: CASSQANREYGYTF.

V usage is TRBV12-3 or TRBV12-4 and J usage is TRBJ1-5; D possibly corresponds to TRBD1 (5 bases). The CDR3 loop spans 13 amino acids. Trimming left V 6 bases short and J 9 bases short, with 15 bases between. The CDR3: CASRDSALPPQHF. CDR3 nucleotide sequence: TGTGCCAGCAGAGACAGCGCCCTTCCGCCCCAGCATTTT.

This chain links TRBV7-8 with TRBJ2-2; no clear D gene. Trimming removed 0 bases at V and 0 bases at J, with 11 bases between. This CDR3 is 17 amino acids long. CDR1 SGHVS and CDR2 FQNEAQ come from the germline V gene. The CDR3 DNA is TGTGCCAGCAGCTTAGCGTTACAGCGCGCGAACACCGGGGAGCTGTTTTTT. It codes for CASSLALQRANTGELFF.

The rearrangement uses TRBV5-1 and TRBJ1-4, with D perhaps TRBD1 (6 bases). CDR3 length equals 16 residues. Looked up from germline, CDR1 is SGHRS and CDR2 is YFSETQ. Trimming left V 4 bases short and J 3 bases short, with 16 bases between. Here the CDR3 reads CASSPGLGASNEKLFF. The CDR3 DNA reads as TGCGCCAGCAGCCCCGGGCTGGGGGCGTCTAATGAAAAACTGTTTTTT.

A single count supports this clone. V is TRBV3-1 (or the pseudogene TRBV3-2) and J is TRBJ1-2; D remains ambiguous. Germline values: CDR1 LGHDT, CDR2 YNNKEL (reference sequence). Trimming left V 0 bases short and J 4 bases short, with 12 bases between. The CDR3 spans 15 residues. The CDR3 bases are TGTGCCAGCAGCCAAGATGTCGGCCTCGTCTATGGCTACACCTTC. It encodes CASSQDVGLVYGYTF.

The chain employs TRBV7-3 and TRBJ1-1; weak D call: TRBD1 (6 bases). Trimming took off 5 bases at V and 1 base at J, with 14 bases between the two ends. CDR1 SGHTA and CDR2 FQGTGA come from the germline V gene. The CDR3 extends over 15 amino acids. The CDR3 protein is CASSAYSTGNTEAFF. CDR3 nucleotides: TGTGCCAGCAGCGCCTATTCGACAGGGAACACTGAAGCTTTCTTT. The full variable domain, its missing parts supplied by reference TRBV7-3 and TRBJ1-1, is GAGVSQTPSNKVTEKGKYVELRCDPISGHTALYWYRQSLGQGPEFLIYFQGTGAADDSGLPNDRFFAVRPEGSVSTLKIQRTERGDSAVYLCASSAYSTGNTEAFFGQGTRLTVV.

V gene TRBV7-9 combines with J gene TRBJ1-1; D is perhaps TRBD1 (5 bases). V lost 6 bases and J 1 base, leaving 12 bases between the germline ends. The CDR3 contains 14 residues. Germline V gives CDR1 SEHNR, CDR2 FQNEAQ (reference sequence). In nucleotides, the CDR3 is TGTGCCAGCAGAATCCTAACAGGGAACACTGAAGCTTTCTTT. Translation: CASRILTGNTEAFF. Supplemented by reference TRBV7-9 and TRBJ1-1, the full variable domain reads DTGVSQNPRHKITKRGQNVTFRCDPISEHNRLYWYRQTLGQGPEFLTYFQNEAQLEKSRLLSDRFSAERPKGSFSTLEIQRTEQGDSAMYLCASRILTGNTEAFFGQGTRLTVV.

The chain recombines TRBV27 with TRBJ1-5; tentatively, D is TRBD1 (5 bases). Germline loops: CDR1 MNHEY, CDR2 SMNVEV (reference sequence). The CDR3 length is 15 residues. V was clipped by 2 bases and J by 1 base, with 9 bases between them. The CDR3 reads CASSLEGASNQPQHF. As DNA, the CDR3 is TGTGCCAGCAGTTTAGAAGGGGCAAGCAATCAGCCCCAGCATTTT.

The chain is built from TRBV6-5 and TRBJ1-2; no reliable D call. V gave up 4 bases and J gave up 2 bases, with 11 bases separating them. The length of the CDR3 is 14 residues. Germline V gene data show CDR1 as MNHEY and CDR2 as SVGAGI. The CDR3 DNA is TGTGCCAGCAGTTCTCATGCCAGCAACTATGGCTACACCTTC. This gives the protein CASSSHASNYGYTF.

The genes are TRBV5-1 and TRBJ2-7; 10 bases agree with TRBD1. The junction had 14 bases not matched to a gene; V was cut back by 4 bases and J by 7 bases. The length of the CDR3 is 16 residues. Looked up from germline, CDR1 is SGHRS and CDR2 is YFSETQ. In DNA form, the CDR3 reads TGCGCCAGCAGCACCGAGGGGACAGGGGTCGGTTGGGAGCAGTACTTC. Its protein is CASSTEGTGVGWEQYF. The full variable domain, with the rest looked up from reference TRBV5-1 and TRBJ2-7, is KAGVTQTPRYLIKTRGQQVTLSCSPISGHRSVSWYQQTPGQGLQFLFEYFSETQRNKGNFPGRFSGRQFSNSRSEMNVSTLELGDSALYLCASSTEGTGVGWEQYFGPGTRLTVT.

The CDR3 loop is CASGNRGTNEKLFF. The CDR3 DNA reads TGTGCTAGTGGTAACAGGGGAACTAATGAAAAACTGTTTTTT. The genes are TRBV12-5 and TRBJ1-4, with 7 bases lining up with TRBD1. The CDR3 has 14 residues. Germline loops: CDR1 LGHNT, CDR2 FRNRAP. V lost 5 bases, J lost 1 base, and 1 base stayed unmatched.

The chain recombines TRBV27 with TRBJ2-4; D perhaps matches TRBD1 (5 bases). This CDR3 has 15 residues. Germline V gene lookup returns CDR1 MNHEY and CDR2 SMNVEV (reference sequence). Trimming took off 5 bases at V and 0 bases at J, with 11 bases between the two ends. Written as DNA, the CDR3 is TGTGCCAGCAGTCAGGGTGTCCTAGCCAAAAACATTCAGTACTTC. Its translation: CASSQGVLAKNIQYF.

The V gene is TRBV30, the J gene TRBJ1-4; 10 bases are shared with TRBD1. The CDR3 length is 15 residues. V lost 2 bases to trimming and J lost 4 bases; unmatched junction nucleotides: 4. CDR1 and CDR2 (germline): GTSNPN, SVGIG (reference sequence). The CDR3: CAWSRQGAGNEKLFF. CDR3 DNA: TGTGCCTGGAGTAGACAGGGGGCCGGTAATGAAAAACTGTTTTTT.

The rearrangement joins TRBV30 to TRBJ1-3, with a possible D match to TRBD1 (5 bases). V dropped 4 bases and J dropped 3 bases, with 7 bases sitting between them. CDR1 and CDR2 from the germline V gene are GTSNPN and SVGIG (reference sequence). The CDR3 totals 12 residues. CDR3 loop: CAWKGIGNTIYF. CDR3 nucleotide sequence: TGTGCCTGGAAGGGGATTGGAAACACCATATATTTT.

V gene TRBV15 combines with J gene TRBJ1-1; unclear D gene. CDR3 length: 15 amino acids. V was pared by 5 bases and J by 3 bases, with 16 bases between. CDR1 and CDR2 (germline): LNHNV, YYDKDF (reference sequence). The CDR3 spells CATSSWSGIYTEAFF. The DNA for the CDR3 is TGTGCCACCAGCTCCTGGTCAGGTATTTACACTGAAGCTTTCTTT.

The chain carries TRBV7-2 and TRBJ1-2, with a tentative D call TRBD1 (5 bases). The V end lost 3 bases, the J end lost 6 bases, and 11 bases lay between the germline ends. CDR1 and CDR2 from the germline V gene are SGHTA and FQGNSA. The CDR3 loop spans 13 amino acids. The DNA for the CDR3 is TGTGCCAGCAGCTTGGGCAGGGAAGATGGCTACACCTTC. Its translation: CASSLGREDGYTF.

This chain joins TRBV5-6 and TRBJ2-7; a weak D match, TRBD1 (5 bases). Between the trimmed V and J ends, which lost 4 bases and 4 bases, there was a span of 9 bases. Germline CDR1 reads SGHDT; CDR2 reads YYEEEE. The CDR3 sequence is 12 residues long. The CDR3 spells CASSHQGYEQYF. CDR3 DNA sequence: TGTGCCAGCAGCCACCAGGGTTACGAGCAGTACTTC.

J is TRBJ1-6 and V is TRBV6-5; D remains ambiguous. V dropped 0 bases and J dropped 9 bases, with 12 bases sitting between them. The CDR3 contains 15 residues. Germline-derived CDR1 and CDR2 are MNHEY and SVGAGI. CDR3 sequence reads: CASSYSQAGGSPLHF. CDR3 nucleotide sequence: TGTGCCAGCAGTTACTCGCAGGCGGGAGGTTCACCCCTCCACTTT.

The V gene is TRBV27, the J gene TRBJ1-2; 9 nucleotides align to TRBD1. V was pared by 1 base and J by 8 bases, with 2 bases of the junction left unmatched. CDR1 is MNHEY, CDR2 SMNVEV, per germline (reference sequence). The CDR3 extends over 13 amino acids. The CDR3 is CASSLFGQGGYTF. As DNA, the CDR3 is TGTGCCAGCAGTTTATTTGGACAGGGGGGCTACACCTTC.

The rearrangement uses TRBV12-3 or TRBV12-4 and TRBJ1-6; a weak D match, TRBD1 (5 bases). The CDR3 is made up of 13 amino acids. Trimming removed 5 bases from V and 9 bases from J, with 11 bases in between. CDR3 coding DNA: TGTGCCAGCAGTGGCGGGGGTGGTTCACCCCTCCACTTT. This translates into CASSGGGGSPLHF.